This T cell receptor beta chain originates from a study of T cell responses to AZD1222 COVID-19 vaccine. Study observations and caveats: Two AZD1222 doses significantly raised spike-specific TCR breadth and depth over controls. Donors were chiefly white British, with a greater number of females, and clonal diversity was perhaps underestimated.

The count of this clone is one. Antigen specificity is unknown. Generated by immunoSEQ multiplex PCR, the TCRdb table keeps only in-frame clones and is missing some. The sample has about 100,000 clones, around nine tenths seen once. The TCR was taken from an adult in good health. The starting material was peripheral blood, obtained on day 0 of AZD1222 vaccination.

CDR3 protein: CASNSHMSNTYEQYF. In DNA, the CDR3 is TGTGCCAGCAACTCGCATATGAGTAATACCTACGAGCAGTACTTC. The chain carries TRBV28 and TRBJ2-7; unclear D gene. CDR1 and CDR2 from the germline V gene are MDHEN and SYDVKM. The V end lost 7 bases, the J end lost 2 bases, and 18 bases lay between the germline ends. The CDR3 is 15 amino acids.